This TCR beta chain stems from a study of neurological immune-mediated disorders. MiXCR, applied by TCRdb to the 5' RACE reads, yields one record per CDR3 protein. The data contain more than 50,000 distinct CDR3 sequences, more than 9.5% of them singletons. There are many counts of this clonotype. The sequencing sample was made of PBMCs. The TCR originated in a man in his sixties in good health.

The CDR3 sequence is CASSWYQGRNSPLHF. CDR3 DNA: TGTGCCAGCAGTTGGTACCAGGGGAGGAATTCACCCCTCCACTTT. J is TRBJ1-6 and V is TRBV12-3 or TRBV12-4; weak D call: TRBD1 (6 bases). Between the trimmed V and J ends, which lost 4 bases and 7 bases, there was a span of 14 bases. The CDR3 is 15 amino acids.